Each of the 31 T cell receptor beta chains below was sequenced from the same sample in a study of T cell changes during pregnancy in multiple sclerosis. TCRdb's table, derived via immunoSEQ multiplex PCR, lists solely in-frame clones and lacks some. The sample yields tens of thousands of clones, around nine tenths seen once. This sample comprised CD4+ T cells from peripheral blood mononuclear cells, obtained in the first trimester of pregnancy. These receptor sequences come from a female donor with multiple sclerosis, enrolled in a pregnancy study.

The gene calls are TRBV10-1 and TRBJ1-1; no reliable D call. CDR3 size: 14 residues. The germline V gene has CDR1 WNHNN and CDR2 SYGVQD (reference sequence). V lost 10 bases, J lost 1 base, and 16 bases lay in between. CDR3: CATSSTAGNTEAFF. The CDR3 DNA follows: TGCGCCACCTCCAGTACGGCAGGGAACACTGAAGCTTTCTTT.

The chain uses TRBV5-1 and TRBJ1-2, with D unresolved. Germline-derived CDR1 and CDR2 are SGHRS and YFSETQ. Trimming stripped 1 base from V and 4 bases from J, with 11 bases between. This CDR3 is built from 14 residues. The CDR3 loop is CASSLNLGSYGYTF. The CDR3, as DNA: TGCGCCAGCAGCTTGAATCTTGGGAGCTATGGCTACACCTTC.

The chain is built from TRBV5-6 and TRBJ1-2; D remains unclear. V dropped 2 bases and J dropped 5 bases, with 10 bases sitting between them. The CDR3 loop spans 13 amino acids. In germline, CDR1 is SGHDT, CDR2 YYEEEE. The CDR3 is CASSLSDGYGYTF. In nucleotides, the CDR3 is TGTGCCAGCAGCTTAAGTGACGGGTATGGCTACACCTTC.

The V gene is TRBV6-5, the J gene TRBJ2-7; 11 bases agree with TRBD2. V lost 2 bases and J lost 4; bases outside the gene matches: 7. Germline V lookup: CDR1 MNHEY, CDR2 SVGAGI. The CDR3 is 16 amino acids. Here the CDR3 reads CASSYRARLAGYEQYF. DNA of the CDR3: TGTGCCAGCAGTTACAGAGCGCGACTAGCGGGGTACGAGCAGTACTTC.

This clone has only one observation. The gene calls are TRBV5-4 and TRBJ1-2; TRBD1 aligns across 7 bases. Looked up from germline, CDR1 is SGHNT and CDR2 is YYREEE (reference sequence). There are 14 residues in the CDR3. The V gene end was trimmed by 4 bases and the J gene end by 4 bases; junction bases not matched to a gene: 7. CDR3 nucleotide sequence: TGTGCCAGCAGCCCGGACAGGTTAAGCTATGGCTACACCTTC. It encodes CASSPDRLSYGYTF.

The V and J genes are TRBV27 and TRBJ1-1; D may be TRBD1 (5 bases). V shed 7 bases and J shed 0 bases, with 9 bases lying between them. The germline V gene encodes CDR1 MNHEY and CDR2 SMNVEV (reference sequence). This CDR3 comprises 13 residues. The CDR3 DNA reads TGTGCCAGCACTGACAGCATGAACACTGAAGCTTTCTTT. The encoded protein is CASTDSMNTEAFF.

This sequence joins TRBV4-1 and TRBJ2-1, with TRBD2 matching 9 bases. V trimming: 2 bases; J trimming: 1 base; junction bases outside the gene matches: 6. This CDR3 spans 17 amino acids. Germline V gives CDR1 MGHRA, CDR2 YSYEKL. CDR3 residues: CASSQSLAGLSYNEQFF. CDR3 coding DNA: TGCGCCAGCAGCCAAAGTCTAGCGGGGCTGTCCTACAATGAGCAGTTCTTC.

The chain links TRBV4-2 to TRBJ2-7; 11 nucleotides align to TRBD2. The CDR3 runs 15 residues. Germline-derived CDR1 and CDR2 are LGHNA and YNFKEQ. The V segment lost 4 bases and the J segment 0 bases; nucleotides outside the gene matches: 2. CDR3 sequence (DNA): TGTGCCAGCAGCCCCGGGACTAGCGGCTCCTACGAGCAGTACTTC. Amino acid sequence: CASSPGTSGSYEQYF.

The chain joins TRBV5-1 to TRBJ1-4, with unresolved D. Trimming pared 5 bases from V and 8 bases from J, leaving 16 bases between. The CDR3 length is 14 residues. Germline V gene lookup returns CDR1 SGHRS and CDR2 YFSETQ. DNA of the CDR3: TGCGCCAGCAGAGTGGACCCCGGGGAGGAAAAACTGTTTTTT. Translation: CASRVDPGEEKLFF.

The chain carries TRBV5-4 and TRBJ1-1, with 7 positions matching TRBD1. This CDR3 is built from 13 residues. The V segment lost 1 base and the J segment 9 bases; nucleotides outside the gene matches: 6. CDR1 and CDR2 (germline): SGHNT, YYREEE (reference sequence). CDR3: CASSLPRDSKAFF. The DNA for the CDR3 is TGTGCCAGCAGCTTGCCCCGGGACAGCAAAGCTTTCTTT.

The chain employs TRBV7-9 and TRBJ2-3; 9 nucleotides match TRBD2. Germline V gene lookup returns CDR1 SEHNR and CDR2 FQNEAQ (reference sequence). The J segment lost 2 bases and the V segment lost 5 bases, leaving 5 bases of the junction unmatched. This CDR3 has 15 residues. CDR3 residues: CASSVSGGHTDTQYF. The CDR3 DNA sequence: TGTGCCAGCAGCGTTAGCGGGGGCCACACAGATACGCAGTATTTT.

V gene TRBV7-3 combines with J gene TRBJ2-2, with 10 bases identical to TRBD1. The CDR3 runs 16 residues. The junction had 6 bases not matched to a gene; V was cut back by 5 bases and J by 3 bases. Germline CDR1 and CDR2: SGHTA and FQGTGA. For the CDR3, the DNA is TGTGCCAGCAGCCCGAAGGACAGGGGGTACACCGGGGAGCTGTTTTTT. This encodes CASSPKDRGYTGELFF.

The chain carries TRBV7-2 and TRBJ2-5; D gene ambiguous. Germline V gene lookup returns CDR1 SGHTA and CDR2 FQGNSA. V lost 3 bases, J lost 7 bases, and 6 bases lay in between. This CDR3 has 11 residues. The CDR3 spells CASSFYATQYF. As DNA, the CDR3 is TGTGCCAGCAGCTTCTACGCGACCCAGTACTTC.

This clone was found a few times. The chain couples TRBV18 to TRBJ2-5; 7 bases match TRBD2. The junction had 7 bases not matched to a gene; V was cut back by 2 bases and J by 4 bases. Germline V gene data show CDR1 as KGHSH and CDR2 as LQKENI. CDR3 length: 15 residues. The CDR3 is CASSPREGTSETQYF. The CDR3 DNA is TGTGCCAGCTCACCAAGGGAGGGAACGTCAGAGACCCAGTACTTC.

This rearrangement joins TRBV30 to TRBJ2-5; D gene unclear. V dropped 4 bases and J dropped 1 base, with 13 bases sitting between them. The V gene's germline CDR1 is GTSNPN and CDR2 SVGIG (reference sequence). CDR3 length: 14 amino acids. CDR3 bases: TGTGCCTGGAATCGGAGCCCGATCCAAGAGACCCAGTACTTC. Amino acid sequence: CAWNRSPIQETQYF.

This clone was counted between two and nine times. V usage is TRBV30 and J usage is TRBJ1-1; possible D gene TRBD1, 5 bases. The germline V and J ends were trimmed by 5 bases and 3 bases, with 10 bases remaining between them. The CDR3 consists of 12 residues. Germline lookup yields CDR1 GTSNPN and CDR2 SVGIG (reference sequence). The chain's CDR3 is CAWDRQYTEAFF. Here the CDR3 DNA reads TGTGCCTGGGACCGACAGTACACTGAAGCTTTCTTT.

Comments on this clone: Mismatch with germline at one junction end may stem from a read error. J is TRBJ1-1 and V is TRBV7-7; perhaps TRBD1 as D (6 bases). Germline CDR1 and CDR2: SSHAT and FNYEAQ (reference sequence). The CDR3 is 15 amino acids. The CDR3 loop is CASSSPGQRGTEAFF. DNA of the CDR3: TGTGCTAGCAGCTCCCCGGGACAACGCGGCACTGAAGCTTTCTTT. The variable domain in full, completed from reference TRBV7-7 and TRBJ1-1, reads GAGVSQSPRYKVTKRGQDVTLRCDPISSHATLYWYQQALGQGPEFLTYFNYEAQPDKSGLPSDRFSAERPEGSISTLTIQRTEQRDSAMYRCASSSPGQRGTEAFFGQGTRLTVV.

The chain employs TRBV18 and TRBJ1-5; D may be TRBD1 (5 bases). Germline CDR1 is KGHSH and CDR2 is LQKENI. The CDR3 is made up of 16 amino acids. With 3 bases removed from V and 0 bases from J, the gap between germline ends came to 12 bases. Written as DNA, the CDR3 is TGTGCCAGCTCACCGACGGGGGGAGGTAGCAATCAGCCCCAGCATTTT. Translating it yields CASSPTGGGSNQPQHF.

The chain uses TRBV5-5 and TRBJ2-7; the D is unclear. In germline, CDR1 is SGHKS, CDR2 YYEKEE (reference sequence). The CDR3 has 17 amino acids. The V end lost 1 base, the J end lost 3 bases, and 20 bases lay between the germline ends. CDR3: CASSLSGAPPILYEQYF. DNA of the CDR3: TGTGCCAGCAGCTTGTCAGGCGCACCCCCGATCCTCTACGAGCAGTACTTC.

The chain has TRBV5-1 and TRBJ2-1, with D perhaps TRBD2 (5 bases). The CDR3 has 17 amino acids. V was shortened by 0 bases and J by 0 bases, with 13 bases between the two germline ends. Germline CDR1 SGHRS, CDR2 YFSETQ. CDR3 coding DNA: TGCGCCAGCAGCTTGGGGCCCTCCCGGGGCTCCTACAATGAGCAGTTCTTC. This encodes CASSLGPSRGSYNEQFF.

The J gene is TRBJ2-7, the V gene TRBV30, with no clear D. The CDR3 extends over 11 amino acids. Germline-derived CDR1 and CDR2 are GTSNPN and SVGIG (reference sequence). V lost 2 bases, J lost 6 bases, and 8 bases lay in between. CDR3 protein: CAWSKAGEQYF. The CDR3 bases are TGTGCCTGGAGTAAGGCAGGCGAGCAGTACTTC.

Comment on this clone: The junction departs from the called germline gene at one end, perhaps through a read error. The V gene is TRBV7-7, the J gene TRBJ2-1; TRBD2 agrees at 14 bases. Per the germline V gene, CDR1 is SSHAT and CDR2 is FNYEAQ (reference sequence). The CDR3 has 17 amino acids. The CDR3 DNA reads TGTGCTAGCAGCGCGACTAGCGGGGGGGTACCCTACAATGAGCAGTTCTTC. Encoded protein: CASSATSGGVPYNEQFF.

The V and J genes are TRBV5-4 and TRBJ2-4, with TRBD1 matching over 8 bases. Germline loops: CDR1 SGHNT, CDR2 YYREEE (reference sequence). Trimming cost V 4 bases and J 0 bases; bases outside gene matches: 6. This CDR3 region has 16 residues. This CDR3 is CASSSGTGRAKNIQYF. Here the CDR3 DNA reads TGTGCCAGCAGCAGTGGGACAGGCCGAGCCAAAAACATTCAGTACTTC.

The rearrangement links TRBV2 to TRBJ1-2; 8 nucleotides align to TRBD1. Germline V lookup: CDR1 SNHLY, CDR2 FYNNEI. Germline trimming cut 8 bases from V and 8 bases from J; bases unmatched to any gene: 7. The CDR3 has 12 amino acids. The chain's CDR3 is CASGTGVRGYTF. The CDR3 region has the DNA TGTGCCAGCGGGACAGGCGTGCGGGGCTACACCTTC.

The V gene is TRBV30, the J gene TRBJ1-4; tentative D call: TRBD1 (5 bases). The CDR3 is 13 residues long. The V end lost 0 bases, the J end lost 8 bases, and 10 bases lay between the germline ends. CDR1 and CDR2 from the germline V gene are GTSNPN and SVGIG (reference sequence). This CDR3 reads CAWSVQAGEKLFF. The DNA of the CDR3 is TGTGCCTGGAGTGTGCAGGCAGGGGAAAAACTGTTTTTT.

The V call is TRBV5-5, the J call TRBJ2-7; 10 nucleotides line up with TRBD2. CDR3 length: 14 residues. The germline gives CDR1 SGHKS, CDR2 YYEKEE (reference sequence). The junction had 2 bases not matched to a gene; V was cut back by 1 base and J by 4 bases. For the CDR3, the DNA is TGTGCCAGCAGCTTGAGCGGGGGGGCTTACGAGCAGTACTTC. Residues: CASSLSGGAYEQYF. The variable domain in full, with the rest retrieved from reference TRBV5-5 and TRBJ2-7, is DAGVTQSPTHLIKTRGQQVTLRCSPISGHKSVSWYQQVLGQGPQFIFQYYEKEERGRGNFPDRFSARQFPNYSSELNVNALLLGDSALYLCASSLSGGAYEQYFGPGTRLTVT.

The rearrangement uses TRBV18 and TRBJ2-7; tentative D call: TRBD1 (5 bases). This CDR3 is 16 amino acids long. Trimming pared 6 bases from V and 5 bases from J, leaving 23 bases between. Per the germline V gene, CDR1 is KGHSH and CDR2 is LQKENI. In DNA, the CDR3 is TGTGCCAGCTCGTCAAGCTTCAGGGTTTCCCCCCACGAGCAGTACTTC. Its translation is CASSSSFRVSPHEQYF.

The chain joins TRBV5-1 to TRBJ1-2; a possible D gene is TRBD1 (6 bases). The CDR3 is 15 amino acids. Germline V lookup: CDR1 SGHRS, CDR2 YFSETQ. V was clipped by 0 bases and J by 4 bases, with 13 bases between them. The CDR3 loop reads CASSLGQAKGYGYTF. The CDR3 DNA is TGCGCCAGCAGCTTGGGACAGGCCAAGGGCTATGGCTACACCTTC.

V usage is TRBV19 and J usage is TRBJ2-5; no firm D call. Germline CDR1 LNHDA, CDR2 SQIVND (reference sequence). The CDR3 has 11 amino acids. The V and J ends lost 3 bases and 7 bases respectively, with 6 bases between them. CDR3 nucleotides: TGTGCCAGTAGTATTTCCGGGACCCAGTACTTC. Protein sequence: CASSISGTQYF.

The chain is built from TRBV18 and TRBJ1-1; D remains unclear. Trimming stripped 3 bases from V and 4 bases from J, with 9 bases between. This CDR3 region has 13 residues. From germline, CDR1 is KGHSH and CDR2 LQKENI. CDR3 sequence: CASSPPSSTEAFF. The CDR3 region has the DNA TGTGCCAGCTCACCCCCTTCCTCCACTGAAGCTTTCTTT. The full variable domain, in which reference TRBV18 and TRBJ1-1 provide the parts outside the CDR3, is NAGVMQNPRHLVRRRGQEARLRCSPMKGHSHVYWYRQLPEEGLKFMVYLQKENIIDESGMPKERFSAEFPKEGPSILRIQQVVRGDSAAYFCASSPPSSTEAFFGQGTRLTVV.

The chain has TRBV30 and TRBJ2-7, with 9 bases identical to TRBD1. CDR3 length equals 17 residues. V shed 3 bases, J shed 5 bases, and the junction held 17 bases outside the gene matches. Germline V gene lookup returns CDR1 GTSNPN and CDR2 SVGIG (reference sequence). In DNA form, the CDR3 reads TGTGCCTGGAGCCTATCTTTATACCGGGACAGGGATAACGAGCAGTACTTC. Its protein product is CAWSLSLYRDRDNEQYF.